Reported below is one T cell receptor (beta chain). The data were taken from a study of cytomegalovirus exposure and HLA in healthy donors. Primers: 60 Vbeta forward and 13 Jbeta reverse. Profiled with immunoSEQ multiplex PCR; TCRdb holds only in-frame clones, not every one. The repertoire holds more than 110,000 clones, with around 80% as singletons. This CDR3 comprises 15 residues. Germline assignment: CDR1 MRHNA and CDR2 SNTAGT. The germline V and J ends were trimmed by 2 bases and 2 bases, with 12 bases remaining between them. The chain recombines TRBV6-4 with TRBJ1-2; perhaps TRBD1 as D (6 bases). Material for sequencing was PBMCs. The sequence came from a man in his forties in good health and CMV-seropositive. CDR3 protein: CASSDVGRGNYGYTF. The CDR3 DNA reads as TGTGCCAGCAGTGACGTTGGCAGGGGAAACTATGGCTACACCTTC.